This T cell receptor (beta chain) was documented in a study of shared clonotypes between healthy human individuals. The count of this clone is one. The CDR3 runs to 15 residues. V was cut by 4 bases and J by 8 bases, with 20 bases left in between. Germline loops: CDR1 MNHNS, CDR2 SASEGT. Only in-frame clones appear in the TCRdb table, and some are missing; sequencing was by immunoSEQ multiplex PCR. The data show 500,000 or so clones, roughly 95% seen once. The chain couples TRBV6-1 to TRBJ1-2; D possibly corresponds to TRBD1 (5 bases). The specimen was naive CD4+ T cells sorted from blood. Regarding subset: CD45RA+ positively selected. The receptor was isolated from a woman aged 25 to 39 in good health. CDR3: CASSGVGTSFGGYTF. The CDR3 DNA reads TGTGCCAGCAGTGGTGTAGGGACGTCGTTTGGGGGCTACACCTTC.